This T cell receptor (beta chain) comes out of a study of blood T cell repertoires in COVID-19. Study information: Sources were T cells, B-cell-depleted T cells, or PBMCs; the material itself was cDNA or gDNA.

Measured with immunoSEQ multiplex PCR; TCRdb has only the in-frame clones, and not every one. The sample consists of about 120,000 clones, approximately 84% of them appearing once. The CDR3 is 14 residues long. Germline CDR1 is SGHDN and CDR2 is FVKESK. V was shortened by 4 bases and J by 0 bases, with 7 bases between the two germline ends. This TCR came from a man between 65 and 85 years old with active or convalescent COVID-19. Material: peripheral blood. The chain recombines TRBV14 with TRBJ1-3, with D possibly being TRBD1 (6 bases). In DNA form, the CDR3 reads TGTGCCAGCAGCCCGGACAGCTCTGGAAACACCATATATTTT. Its translation is CASSPDSSGNTIYF. Using reference TRBV14 and TRBJ1-3 for the parts outside the CDR3, the full variable domain is EAGVTQFPSHSVIEKGQTVTLRCDPISGHDNLYWYRRVMGKEIKFLLHFVKESKQDESGMPNNRFLAERTGGTYSTLKVQPAELEDSGVYFCASSPDSSGNTIYFGEGSWLTVV.